The rows below give T cell receptor beta chains drawn from one sample of a study of identical twins. TCRdb fed the 5' RACE reads into MiXCR, producing one record per CDR3 protein. This sample has about 450,000 distinct CDR3 sequences; around a sixth occur once, and the top ten carry roughly an eighth. Specimen: naive T cells sorted from blood. The receptors come from a man aged 50-60 years in good health. Both conserved end residues are trimmed from each CDR3.

j_call v_call cdr3_length cdr3_aa
TRBJ2-5 TRBV11-2 13 ASSLVGALGETQY
TRBJ2-5 TRBV6-1 11 ASSGNSWLSQY
TRBJ2-5 TRBV30 11 AWSVRGIETQY
TRBJ2-1 TRBV15 13 ATSIGTVSYNEQF
TRBJ1-3 TRBV29-1 10 SYRKGGNTIY
TRBJ1-2 TRBV6-2/TRBV6-3 11 ASSYAMNYGYT
TRBJ2-2 TRBV7-2 12 ASGGTGRTGELF
TRBJ2-7 TRBV9 15 ASSVGPGQGGSYEQY
TRBJ2-3 TRBV12-3/TRBV12-4 14 ASSLISWESTDTQY
TRBJ2-6 TRBV20-1 11 SADADGANVLT
TRBJ1-1 TRBV5-1 12 ASSFSFMNTEAF
TRBJ1-5 TRBV6-1 16 ASSDSSAGAYSNQPQH
TRBJ2-2 TRBV7-6 11 ASSDSVTGELF
TRBJ1-1 TRBV21-1 10 ATDDRNTEAF
TRBJ2-1 TRBV2 14 AKSPGLAGHHNEQF
TRBJ1-5 TRBV6-2/TRBV6-3 12 ASSYSPGVQPQH
TRBJ2-1 TRBV4-1 19 ASSQDPYPLNPLERIGEQF
TRBJ2-7 TRBV20-1 12 SATGTGNLNEQY
TRBJ1-2 TRBV4-3 13 ASSQEPSRDYGYT
TRBJ2-7 TRBV7-9 13 ASRGAAGKVYEQY
TRBJ2-7 TRBV29-1 11 SVSRTGPYEQY
TRBJ2-3 TRBV5-8 13 ASSLAGRGRHTQY
TRBJ2-5 TRBV4-2 14 ASSQGGGGALETQY
TRBJ1-5 TRBV5-1 13 ASSLTVDSNQPQH
TRBJ2-3 TRBV10-3 15 AISGLGRTQRTDTQY
TRBJ2-2 TRBV5-1 12 ASRDERSGGELF
TRBJ2-6 TRBV5-1 9 ASSLQNVLT
TRBJ2-6 TRBV9 14 ASSVRIRAGANVLT
TRBJ2-3 TRBV7-2 14 ASSLVGGGLTDTQY
TRBJ2-5 TRBV12-3/TRBV12-4 12 ASSLEGGRETQY
TRBJ2-1 TRBV6-2/TRBV6-3 14 ATQERAHRGYNEQF
TRBJ1-1 TRBV7-2 13 ASSLVTSGYTEAF
TRBJ2-5 TRBV5-1 13 ASSLVFGAGETQY
TRBJ2-1 TRBV15 13 ATRIGGASYNEQF
TRBJ1-3 TRBV30 12 AWRGTYSGNTIY
TRBJ2-3 TRBV27 16 ASSLVSGYSGGANTQY
TRBJ1-3 TRBV5-1 13 ASSLAPNSGNTIY
TRBJ1-1 TRBV6-4 10 ASSDVQGGAF
TRBJ2-7 TRBV29-1 10 SVVESAYEQY
TRBJ2-1 TRBV12-3/TRBV12-4 12 ASSTSGAYNEQF
TRBJ2-7 TRBV28 12 ASRTASRGYEQY
TRBJ2-7 TRBV15 15 ATSRALGLAFTYEQY